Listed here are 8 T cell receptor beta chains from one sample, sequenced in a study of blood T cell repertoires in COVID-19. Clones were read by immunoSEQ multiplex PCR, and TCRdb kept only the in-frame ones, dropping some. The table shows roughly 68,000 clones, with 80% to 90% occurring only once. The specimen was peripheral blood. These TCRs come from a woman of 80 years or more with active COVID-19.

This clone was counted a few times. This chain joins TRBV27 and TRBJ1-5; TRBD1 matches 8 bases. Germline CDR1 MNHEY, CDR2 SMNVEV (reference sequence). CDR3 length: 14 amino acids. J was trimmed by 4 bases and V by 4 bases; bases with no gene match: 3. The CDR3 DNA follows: TGTGCCAGCAGTTCCGGGACAGGTAATCAGCCCCAGCATTTT. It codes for CASSSGTGNQPQHF.

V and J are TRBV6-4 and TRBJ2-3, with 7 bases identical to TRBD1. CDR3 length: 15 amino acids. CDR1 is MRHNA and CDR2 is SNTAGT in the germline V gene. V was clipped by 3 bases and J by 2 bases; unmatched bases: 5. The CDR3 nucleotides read TGTGCCAGCAGTGAGGGCAGGGGGATCACAGATACGCAGTATTTT. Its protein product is CASSEGRGITDTQYF.

The CDR3 DNA is TGCGCCAGCAGCCAAGTGATCCGGAGAAGCGGGGATACGCAGTATTTT. This codes for CASSQVIRRSGDTQYF. J is TRBJ2-3 and V is TRBV4-3; tentative D call: TRBD2 (6 bases). The V end was cut by 1 base, the J end by 6 bases, with 17 bases between. CDR1 LGHNA and CDR2 YSLEER come from the germline V gene. This CDR3 has 16 residues.

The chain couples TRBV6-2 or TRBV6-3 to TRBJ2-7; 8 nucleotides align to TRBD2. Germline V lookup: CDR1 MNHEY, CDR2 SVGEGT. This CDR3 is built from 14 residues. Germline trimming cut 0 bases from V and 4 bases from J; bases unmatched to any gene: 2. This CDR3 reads CASSYSGGRYEQYF. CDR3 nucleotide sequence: TGTGCCAGCAGTTACTCTGGCGGGAGGTACGAGCAGTACTTC.

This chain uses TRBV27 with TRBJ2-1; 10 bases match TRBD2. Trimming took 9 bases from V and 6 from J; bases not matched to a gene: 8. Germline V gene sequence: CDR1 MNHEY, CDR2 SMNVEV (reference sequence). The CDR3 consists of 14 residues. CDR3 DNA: TGTGCCAGAGTAGCGGGAGGCCCCCTCAATGAGCAGTTCTTC. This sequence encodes CARVAGGPLNEQFF.

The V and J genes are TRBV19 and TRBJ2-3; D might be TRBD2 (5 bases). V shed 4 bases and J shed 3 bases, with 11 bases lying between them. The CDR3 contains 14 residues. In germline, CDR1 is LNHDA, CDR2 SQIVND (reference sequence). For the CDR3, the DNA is TGTGCCAGTAGTACCTCTGGGAGTACAGATACGCAGTATTTT. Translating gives CASSTSGSTDTQYF.

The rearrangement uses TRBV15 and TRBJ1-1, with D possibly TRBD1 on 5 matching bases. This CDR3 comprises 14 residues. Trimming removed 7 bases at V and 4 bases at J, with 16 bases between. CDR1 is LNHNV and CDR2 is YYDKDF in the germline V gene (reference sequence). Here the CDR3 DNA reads TGTGCCACCACTGCGGGTTGGAGGGGCACTGAAGCTTTCTTT. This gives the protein CATTAGWRGTEAFF.

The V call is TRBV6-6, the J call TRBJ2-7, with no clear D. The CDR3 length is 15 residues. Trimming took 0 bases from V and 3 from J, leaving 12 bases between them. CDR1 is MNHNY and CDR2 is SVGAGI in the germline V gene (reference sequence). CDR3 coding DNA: TGTGCCAGCAGTTACTCCTTTTTAACTGGCTACGAGCAGTACTTC. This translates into CASSYSFLTGYEQYF.